This TCR beta chain was recovered during a study of response to subunit inactivated influenza vaccine (dated by TCRdb to between 2018 and 2020). With regard to the full study: The study used deep quantitative T cell receptor repertoire profiling to track responses to a trivalent subunit inactivated influenza vaccine.

Ten or more counts support this clonotype. The antigen this receptor binds is unknown. Base qualities are not at hand, and no much larger clone is one base apart. The method was RT-PCR. The sequencing machine was an Illumina HiSeq 2500. TCRdb reworked the public reads: Q25 trimming with fastp, MiXCR clone assembly, productive beta chains retained. Entries that share a CDR3 protein sequence are merged under the most common genes and DNA. This sample has 650,000 to 800,000 distinct CDR3 sequences in its table, and approximately 15% of those were observed once. The ten largest clones take up 6.5% to 8.5% of the sample. CDR1 and CDR2 are read off the germline V gene as LGHNA and YNFKEQ. The junction carries 14 bases between V and J, which are trimmed by 0 bases and 2 bases respectively. Taken from cysteine to phenylalanine, the CDR3 has 17 residues. Left in the record is the CDR3 DNA by itself, 51 bases read in frame from the first base.

The paper as a whole reports these results and caveats: The authors proposed that each seasonal influenza vaccination may bring in only a limited number of new T cells.

The sample in question was PBMCs from blood, obtained about 14 days before vaccination. The chain was built from TRBV4-2 and TRBJ2-4; TRBD2 might be the D gene, on 5 matching bases. This clonotype was obtained from a man in his forties or fifties who received an inactivated influenza vaccine. Donor details come from another sample of the same person, matched by shared clones. The DNA reads as follows: TGTGCCAGCAGCCAAGAGGGAACTAGAGGTTCCAAAAACATTCAGTACTTC. The resulting protein is CASSQEGTRGSKNIQYF.